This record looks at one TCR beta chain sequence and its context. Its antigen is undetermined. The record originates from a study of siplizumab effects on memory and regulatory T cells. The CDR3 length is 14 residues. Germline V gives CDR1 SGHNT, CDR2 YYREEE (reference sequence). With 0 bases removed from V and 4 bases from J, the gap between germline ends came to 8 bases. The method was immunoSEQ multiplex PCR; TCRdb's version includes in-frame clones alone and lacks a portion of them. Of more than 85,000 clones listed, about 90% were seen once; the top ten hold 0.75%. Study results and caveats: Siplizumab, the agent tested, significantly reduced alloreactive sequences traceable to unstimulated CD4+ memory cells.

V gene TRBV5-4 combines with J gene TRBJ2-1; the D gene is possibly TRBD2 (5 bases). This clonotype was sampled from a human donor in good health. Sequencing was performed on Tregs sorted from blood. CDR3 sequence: CASSLGTDYNEQFF. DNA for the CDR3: TGTGCCAGCAGCTTGGGGACTGATTACAATGAGCAGTTCTTC.